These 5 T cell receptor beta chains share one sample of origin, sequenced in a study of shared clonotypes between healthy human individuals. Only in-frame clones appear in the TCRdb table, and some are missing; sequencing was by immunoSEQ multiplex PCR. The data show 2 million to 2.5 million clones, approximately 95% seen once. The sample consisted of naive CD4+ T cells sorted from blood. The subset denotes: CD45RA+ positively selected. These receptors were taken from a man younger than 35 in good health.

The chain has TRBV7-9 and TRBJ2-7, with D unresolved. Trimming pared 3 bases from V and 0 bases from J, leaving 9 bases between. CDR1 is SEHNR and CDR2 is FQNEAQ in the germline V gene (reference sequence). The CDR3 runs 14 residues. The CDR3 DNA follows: TGTGCCAGCAGCTTTGGTCCTAGCTCCTACGAGCAGTACTTC. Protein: CASSFGPSSYEQYF.

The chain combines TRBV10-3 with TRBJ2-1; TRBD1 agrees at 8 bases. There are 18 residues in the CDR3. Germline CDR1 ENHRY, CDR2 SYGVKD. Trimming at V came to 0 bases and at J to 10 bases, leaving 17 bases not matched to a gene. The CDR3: CAISESNLLAGGPPEQFF. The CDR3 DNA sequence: TGTGCCATCAGTGAGTCAAACCTCCTGGCAGGGGGCCCTCCGGAGCAGTTCTTC.

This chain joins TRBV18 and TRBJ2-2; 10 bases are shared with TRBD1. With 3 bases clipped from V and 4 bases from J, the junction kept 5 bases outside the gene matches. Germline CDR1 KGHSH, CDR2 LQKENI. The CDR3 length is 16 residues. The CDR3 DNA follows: TGTGCCAGCTCACCGAGGACAGGGGGGATCACCGGGGAGCTGTTTTTT. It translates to CASSPRTGGITGELFF. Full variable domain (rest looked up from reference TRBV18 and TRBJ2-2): NAGVMQNPRHLVRRRGQEARLRCSPMKGHSHVYWYRQLPEEGLKFMVYLQKENIIDESGMPKERFSAEFPKEGPSILRIQQVVRGDSAAYFCASSPRTGGITGELFFGEGSRLTVL.

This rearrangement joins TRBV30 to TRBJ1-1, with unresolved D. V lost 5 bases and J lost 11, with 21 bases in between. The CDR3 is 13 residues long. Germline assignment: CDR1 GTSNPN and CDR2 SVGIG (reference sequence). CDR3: CAWASPPSGGAFF. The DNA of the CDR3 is TGTGCCTGGGCCAGCCCTCCCTCGGGAGGGGCTTTCTTT.

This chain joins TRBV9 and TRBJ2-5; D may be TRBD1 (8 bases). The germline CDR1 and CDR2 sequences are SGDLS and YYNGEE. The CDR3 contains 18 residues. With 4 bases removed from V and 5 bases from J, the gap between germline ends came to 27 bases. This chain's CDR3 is CASSQQGAGGSGSETQYF. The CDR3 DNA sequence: TGTGCCAGCAGCCAGCAGGGGGCAGGCGGGAGCGGCAGTGAGACCCAGTACTTC. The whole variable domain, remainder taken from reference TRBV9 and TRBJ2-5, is DSGVTQTPKHLITATGQRVTLRCSPRSGDLSVYWYQQSLDQGLQFLIQYYNGEERAKGNILERFSAQQFPDLHSELNLSSLELGDSALYFCASSQQGAGGSGSETQYFGPGTRLLVL.